The rows below give T cell receptor beta chains drawn from one sample of a study of early T cells in non-severe SARS-CoV-2 infection. Via MiXCR, TCRdb re-called the 5' RACE reads, giving one row per CDR3 protein. This table holds around 50,000 distinct CDR3 sequences, about 10% found once. Sequenced material: whole blood. These TCRs come from an adult who was a healthcare worker with PCR-confirmed SARS-CoV-2 infection or an uninfected control (not recorded which). Each CDR3 is given with its conserved first and last residue. The D gene is left open where the match is weak. Not every row has a clone size; where given, it reads once, few, many or a size class.

clone size: many; V gene: TRBV7-9; J gene: TRBJ2-5; D gene: -; CDR3 DNA: TGTGCCAGCAGCCCAGACCCGGGACCGCTCGGGGTCCAAGAGACCCAGTACTTC; CDR3 protein: CASSPDPGPLGVQETQYF
clone size: many; V gene: TRBV28; J gene: TRBJ1-2; D gene: -; CDR3 DNA: TGTGCCAGCAGTTTCCCCCCAAGAGGCTACACCTTC; CDR3 protein: CASSFPPRGYTF
clone size: many; V gene: TRBV10-3; J gene: TRBJ1-2; D gene: TRBD1; CDR3 DNA: TGTGCCATCAGTGGTGGACAGGGTCAGGGTACTGGCTACACCTTC; CDR3 protein: CAISGGQGQGTGYTF
clone size: many; V gene: TRBV12-3/TRBV12-4; J gene: TRBJ2-7; D gene: TRBD2; CDR3 DNA: TGTGCCAGCAGTTTAGAAAACCTAAGCGGGAGGGCCTACGAGCAGTACTTC; CDR3 protein: CASSLENLSGRAYEQYF
clone size: many; V gene: TRBV7-6; J gene: TRBJ1-3; D gene: TRBD1; CDR3 DNA: TGTGCCAGCAGGAATGGACAGGGGGCTGGAAACACCATATATTTT; CDR3 protein: CASRNGQGAGNTIYF
clone size: many; V gene: TRBV11-2; J gene: TRBJ1-3; D gene: TRBD1; CDR3 DNA: TGTGCCAGCAGCTTAGTCCCTACAGGGGGCAGTCGGAACACCATATATTTT; CDR3 protein: CASSLVPTGGSRNTIYF
clone size: few; V gene: TRBV19; J gene: TRBJ1-2; D gene: -; CDR3 DNA: TGTGCCAGTAGTCCGAAGGGGAGAGGCTACACCTTC; CDR3 protein: CASSPKGRGYTF
clone size: many; V gene: TRBV18; J gene: TRBJ1-4; D gene: TRBD1; CDR3 DNA: TGTGCCAGCTCAGAAAACAGGGGAGGTGGTGAAAAACTGTTTTTT; CDR3 protein: CASSENRGGGEKLFF
clone size: many; V gene: TRBV20-1; J gene: TRBJ2-7; D gene: TRBD1; CDR3 DNA: TGCAGTGCTAGGCCCCGGGACAGCCCCTACGAGCAGTACTTC; CDR3 protein: CSARPRDSPYEQYF
clone size: few; V gene: TRBV4-1; J gene: TRBJ2-3; D gene: -; CDR3 DNA: TGCGCCAGCAGCCAAGCCAGGGCGGGTACGCAGTATTTT; CDR3 protein: CASSQARAGTQYF
clone size: few; V gene: TRBV6-1; J gene: TRBJ2-5; D gene: TRBD2; CDR3 DNA: TGTGCCAGCAGTGAGCGACCGACTAGCGGGAGGAGGTGGGAGACCCAGTACTTC; CDR3 protein: CASSERPTSGRRWETQYF
clone size: many; V gene: TRBV5-1; J gene: TRBJ2-7; D gene: TRBD1; CDR3 DNA: TGCGCCAGCAGCCCTGGGACAGGGACCTCCTACGAGCAGTACTTC; CDR3 protein: CASSPGTGTSYEQYF
clone size: -; V gene: TRBV7-2; J gene: TRBJ2-1; D gene: -; CDR3 DNA: TGTGCCAGCAGCCCCGACTACCGTGAGCAGTTCTTC; CDR3 protein: CASSPDYREQFF
clone size: many; V gene: TRBV12-3/TRBV12-4; J gene: TRBJ2-1; D gene: TRBD2; CDR3 DNA: TGTGCCAGCAGACCCAGCGGGAGGGCCTTTAATGAGCAGTTCTTC; CDR3 protein: CASRPSGRAFNEQFF
clone size: few; V gene: TRBV30; J gene: TRBJ2-7; D gene: -; CDR3 DNA: TGTGCCTGGAGAAGGGGGACTTCTTCCTACGAGCAGTACTTC; CDR3 protein: CAWRRGTSSYEQYF
clone size: many; V gene: TRBV29-1; J gene: TRBJ1-2; D gene: -; CDR3 DNA: TGCAGCGTTGTGCAGACCCTCCTGGGCTACACCTTC; CDR3 protein: CSVVQTLLGYTF
clone size: -; V gene: TRBV18; J gene: TRBJ2-5; D gene: TRBD1; CDR3 DNA: TGTGCCAGCTCACCACGGACAGGGGGAGCCCAAGAGACCCAGTACTTC; CDR3 protein: CASSPRTGGAQETQYF
clone size: many; V gene: TRBV6-1; J gene: TRBJ2-7; D gene: -; CDR3 DNA: TGTGCCAGCAGTGAAGATGGACACGGCCTTAGGGAGCAGTACTTC; CDR3 protein: CASSEDGHGLREQYF
clone size: few; V gene: TRBV19; J gene: TRBJ1-2; D gene: TRBD1; CDR3 DNA: TGTGCCAGCACGACAGGGGCGGGAGGCTACACCTTC; CDR3 protein: CASTTGAGGYTF
clone size: -; V gene: TRBV6-5; J gene: TRBJ2-1; D gene: TRBD2; CDR3 DNA: TGTGCCAGCACCCGAGCGGGAGTCTACAATGAGCAGTTCTTC; CDR3 protein: CASTRAGVYNEQFF
clone size: few; V gene: TRBV19; J gene: TRBJ2-1; D gene: TRBD2; CDR3 DNA: TGTGCCAGTAGCATGAAAACGGGGGGCAATGAGCAGTTCTTC; CDR3 protein: CASSMKTGGNEQFF
clone size: few; V gene: TRBV11-2; J gene: TRBJ2-7; D gene: -; CDR3 DNA: TGTGCCAGCACCCCTAGAATCCAGGAGGCCGAGCAGTACTTC; CDR3 protein: CASTPRIQEAEQYF
clone size: many; V gene: TRBV4-1; J gene: TRBJ2-3; D gene: TRBD2; CDR3 DNA: TGCGCCAGCAGCCAAGAGACGGGAGGTTTTACAGATACGCAGTATTTT; CDR3 protein: CASSQETGGFTDTQYF
clone size: many; V gene: TRBV10-3; J gene: TRBJ2-3; D gene: -; CDR3 DNA: TGTGCCATCAGTGATGGTGGTAGCAGCACAGATACGCAGTATTTT; CDR3 protein: CAISDGGSSTDTQYF
clone size: many; V gene: TRBV20-1; J gene: TRBJ1-5; D gene: TRBD1; CDR3 DNA: TGCAGTGCTACGCCGGGACAGAGCAATCAGCCCCAGCATTTT; CDR3 protein: CSATPGQSNQPQHF
clone size: many; V gene: TRBV2; J gene: TRBJ2-7; D gene: -; CDR3 DNA: TGTGCCAGCAGTGAAGAGGTGTTGGCTAGCCGGCAGTACTTC; CDR3 protein: CASSEEVLASRQYF
clone size: many; V gene: TRBV18; J gene: TRBJ2-1; D gene: TRBD2; CDR3 DNA: TGTGCCAGCTCTACCACCCCCGGACTAGCGGGATCCAATGAGCAGTTCTTC; CDR3 protein: CASSTTPGLAGSNEQFF
clone size: -; V gene: TRBV4-1; J gene: TRBJ2-5; D gene: TRBD2; CDR3 DNA: TGCGCCAGCAGCCAGGGTACCCTGACTAGCGGGAGGGGAGAGTCCCAGTACTTC; CDR3 protein: CASSQGTLTSGRGESQYF
clone size: -; V gene: TRBV7-2; J gene: TRBJ2-5; D gene: -; CDR3 DNA: TGTGCCAGCAGCTTCGGACGCAGCCAAGAGACCCAGTACTTC; CDR3 protein: CASSFGRSQETQYF
clone size: few; V gene: TRBV11-2; J gene: TRBJ2-7; D gene: TRBD2; CDR3 DNA: TGTGCCAGCAGCATAGGACTAGCGGGAGAGCCCGCCTACGAGCAGTACTTC; CDR3 protein: CASSIGLAGEPAYEQYF
clone size: few; V gene: TRBV6-2/TRBV6-3; J gene: TRBJ1-2; D gene: -; CDR3 DNA: TGTGCCAGCAGTTTCCCGGGACAAGCTAACTATGGCTACACCTTC; CDR3 protein: CASSFPGQANYGYTF
clone size: few; V gene: TRBV29-1; J gene: TRBJ2-1; D gene: TRBD2; CDR3 DNA: TGCAGCGTCACCGCTAGCGGGAGTTCTGAGCAGTTCTTC; CDR3 protein: CSVTASGSSEQFF
clone size: -; V gene: TRBV6-5; J gene: TRBJ2-3; D gene: -; CDR3 DNA: TGTGCCAGCAGTTACCGTTTTAGTAGCACAGATACGCAGTATTTT; CDR3 protein: CASSYRFSSTDTQYF
clone size: few; V gene: TRBV11-3; J gene: TRBJ1-1; D gene: -; CDR3 DNA: TGTGCCAGCAGCTATCAGAACACTGAAGCTTTCTTT; CDR3 protein: CASSYQNTEAFF
clone size: -; V gene: TRBV19; J gene: TRBJ1-5; D gene: TRBD1; CDR3 DNA: TGTGCCAGTAGTACCACAGGGGGCTACCAGCCCCAGCATTTT; CDR3 protein: CASSTTGGYQPQHF
clone size: -; V gene: TRBV28; J gene: TRBJ2-4; D gene: -; CDR3 DNA: TGTGCCAGCAGTTCTCCAGGGGAATTAGCCAAAAACATTCAGTACTTC; CDR3 protein: CASSSPGELAKNIQYF
clone size: many; V gene: TRBV28; J gene: TRBJ2-1; D gene: TRBD2; CDR3 DNA: TGTGCCAGCAGTTTATTAAGCGGGAGGAATCCCCTCTACAATGAGCAGTTCTTC; CDR3 protein: CASSLLSGRNPLYNEQFF
clone size: few; V gene: TRBV21-1; J gene: TRBJ1-5; D gene: -; CDR3 DNA: TGTGCCAGGACAGGGGAGCATCAGCCCCAGCATTTT; CDR3 protein: CARTGEHQPQHF
clone size: few; V gene: TRBV4-2; J gene: TRBJ2-3; D gene: TRBD2; CDR3 DNA: TGTGCCACTAGCGGGAGTTCAGATACGCAGTATTTT; CDR3 protein: CATSGSSDTQYF
clone size: -; V gene: TRBV6-5; J gene: TRBJ2-7; D gene: TRBD2; CDR3 DNA: TGTGCCAGCAGTTACCGGCGGCTAGCGGACGAGCAGTACTTC; CDR3 protein: CASSYRRLADEQYF
clone size: many; V gene: TRBV2; J gene: TRBJ2-7; D gene: TRBD1; CDR3 DNA: TGTGCCAGTTCTATTTTCGGGACAGGGGGTCGGGAGCAGTACTTC; CDR3 protein: CASSIFGTGGREQYF
clone size: -; V gene: TRBV18; J gene: TRBJ2-7; D gene: TRBD2; CDR3 DNA: TGTGCCAGCTCACCACCGGGACTAGCGAGATCCTACGAGCAGTACTTC; CDR3 protein: CASSPPGLARSYEQYF
clone size: few; V gene: TRBV10-3; J gene: TRBJ2-5; D gene: TRBD1; CDR3 DNA: TGTGCCATCAGTGGCGGGACAGGTCAAGAGACCCAGTACTTC; CDR3 protein: CAISGGTGQETQYF
clone size: many; V gene: TRBV28; J gene: TRBJ2-5; D gene: -; CDR3 DNA: TGTGCCAGCTTCACCGGGGCAGGGGCGCCCCAAGAGACCCAGTACTTC; CDR3 protein: CASFTGAGAPQETQYF
clone size: many; V gene: TRBV15; J gene: TRBJ1-1; D gene: -; CDR3 DNA: TGTGCCACCACCGCGACAGGAATGAACACTGAAGCTTTCTTT; CDR3 protein: CATTATGMNTEAFF
clone size: -; V gene: TRBV20-1; J gene: TRBJ2-3; D gene: TRBD2; CDR3 DNA: TGCAGTGCTAGCGGGCGGGGGTTTTTAGGAACAGATACGCAGTATTTT; CDR3 protein: CSASGRGFLGTDTQYF
clone size: -; V gene: TRBV12-3/TRBV12-4; J gene: TRBJ2-7; D gene: TRBD1; CDR3 DNA: TGTGCCAGCAGGCAGGGGGCTACCTACGAGCAGTACTTC; CDR3 protein: CASRQGATYEQYF
clone size: many; V gene: TRBV12-3/TRBV12-4; J gene: TRBJ2-7; D gene: TRBD2; CDR3 DNA: TGTGCCAGCAGTTCCGGGACTAGCGGGAGGAGGTCCTACGAGCAGTACTTC; CDR3 protein: CASSSGTSGRRSYEQYF
clone size: few; V gene: TRBV7-3; J gene: TRBJ2-7; D gene: TRBD1; CDR3 DNA: TGTGCCAGCAGCTTAGAAGGGCGCGAGGACAGGGTTTTC; CDR3 protein: CASSLEGREDRVF
clone size: many; V gene: TRBV24-1; J gene: TRBJ1-4; D gene: -; CDR3 DNA: TGTGCCACCAGTGATTCAGGGCGTGCAACTAATGAAAAACTGTTTTTT; CDR3 protein: CATSDSGRATNEKLFF
clone size: many; V gene: TRBV30; J gene: TRBJ2-1; D gene: -; CDR3 DNA: TGTGCCTGGAGTCTTGCGACGTACCAGTTCTTC; CDR3 protein: CAWSLATYQFF